These 15 T cell receptor beta chains came from one sample sequenced in a study of blood T cells in healthy people across ages. A second about 6 to 12 cycle PCR used barcoded and J-beta primers. MiXCR, applied by TCRdb to the 5' RACE reads, yields one record per CDR3 protein. The table includes over 1.5 million distinct CDR3 sequences, around half detected once. Sequenced material: blood. The receptors shown here come from a woman between 35 and 50 years old in good health.

The V gene is TRBV7-3, the J gene TRBJ2-6, with a possible D match to TRBD1 (6 bases). CDR1 and CDR2 (germline): SGHTA, FQGTGA. V gave up 5 bases and J gave up 2 bases, with 16 bases separating them. The CDR3 is made up of 17 amino acids. CDR3 sequence reads: CASSQDSRITGANVLTF. In DNA form, the CDR3 reads TGTGCCAGCAGCCAGGACAGCCGAATTACTGGGGCCAACGTCCTGACTTTC.

The chain carries TRBV4-3 and TRBJ2-1; D not certain. Trimming left V 4 bases short and J 4 bases short, with 14 bases between. Germline V gene sequence: CDR1 LGHNA, CDR2 YSLEER. The CDR3 consists of 15 residues. The CDR3 reads CASSRNGRQYNEQFF. The CDR3 DNA is TGCGCCAGCAGCCGGAATGGGCGGCAATACAATGAGCAGTTCTTC.

The chain recombines TRBV28 with TRBJ2-1, with D possibly matching TRBD2 (6 bases). The CDR3 spans 14 residues. Trimming pared 8 bases from V and 1 base from J, leaving 12 bases between. Per germline, CDR1 MDHEN and CDR2 SYDVKM. DNA of the CDR3: TGTGCCAGCGAAGATCGGGGGTCCTACAATGAGCAGTTCTTC. Translation: CASEDRGSYNEQFF.

In regard to this clonotype: At one of its ends the junction is not consistent with the germline gene, which may arise from a read error. The V gene is TRBV15, the J gene TRBJ2-3; 12 bases line up with TRBD2. The CDR3 loop spans 18 amino acids. Germline values: CDR1 LNHNV, CDR2 YYDKDF (reference sequence). The CDR3, as DNA: TGTGCCACCAGCAGAGGGGATGGACTAGCGGGAAACACAGAAACGCAGTATTTT. Protein product: CATSRGDGLAGNTETQYF.

This clonotype was seen more than once but under ten times. The chain is built from TRBV20-1 and TRBJ2-1; either TRBD1 or TRBD2 may supply D (7 bases each). This CDR3 is built from 14 residues. The V gene lost 6 bases and the J gene lost 4 bases, with 16 bases spanning the gap. Looked up from germline, CDR1 is DFQATT and CDR2 is SNEGSKA (reference sequence). CDR3 DNA: TGCAGTGCAGCCAGGGGGGGCGTTTACAATGAGCAGTTCTTC. Translating gives CSAARGGVYNEQFF.

The sample holds one count of this clonotype. The genes are TRBV12-3 or TRBV12-4 and TRBJ1-4, with no clear D. The CDR3 is made up of 15 amino acids. The V end lost 6 bases, the J end lost 3 bases, and 14 bases lay between the germline ends. The CDR3 DNA reads TGTGCCAGCAGCGCGGACGGCACCGCTAATGAAAAACTGTTTTTT. Residues: CASSADGTANEKLFF.

The V gene is TRBV28, the J gene TRBJ2-5, with a tentative D call TRBD1 (6 bases). V was trimmed by 7 bases and J by 3 bases, leaving 12 bases between them. CDR1 and CDR2 (germline): MDHEN, SYDVKM. CDR3 length equals 13 residues. Here the CDR3 reads CASIPTGKETQYF. The CDR3, as DNA: TGTGCCAGCATCCCAACAGGGAAAGAGACCCAGTACTTC. The whole variable domain, remainder taken from reference TRBV28 and TRBJ2-5, is DVKVTQSSRYLVKRTGEKVFLECVQDMDHENMFWYRQDPGLGLRLIYFSYDVKMKEKGDIPEGYSVSREKKERFSLILESASTNQTSMYLCASIPTGKETQYFGPGTRLLVL.

The rearrangement uses TRBV6-5 and TRBJ1-1, with 8 nucleotides matching TRBD1. Germline V gives CDR1 MNHEY, CDR2 SVGAGI. CDR3 size: 16 residues. The ends lost 5 bases at V and 0 bases at J; junction bases unmatched: 8. The CDR3 protein is CASSPGQGWVNTEAFF. The CDR3 DNA sequence: TGTGCCAGCAGTCCCGGACAGGGTTGGGTGAACACTGAAGCTTTCTTT.

This chain uses TRBV7-2 with TRBJ2-6; D remains unclear. CDR3 size: 19 residues. Trimming took 5 bases from V and 2 from J, leaving 22 bases between them. CDR1 SGHTA and CDR2 FQGNSA come from the germline V gene. CDR3 sequence (DNA): TGTGCCAGCAGCCCCATACGCTTGAACACCCTTCCTGGGGCCAACGTCCTGACTTTC. This gives the protein CASSPIRLNTLPGANVLTF.

V usage is TRBV27 and J usage is TRBJ2-5; 8 bases agree with TRBD2. The CDR3 is made up of 16 amino acids. Germline V gene lookup returns CDR1 MNHEY and CDR2 SMNVEV (reference sequence). After removal of 3 bases from V and 2 bases from J, the junction contained 8 bases not matched to a gene. The CDR3 nucleotides are TGTGCCAGCAGTTTCCTGGCGGGGGGCACTCAAGAGACCCAGTACTTC. Encoded protein: CASSFLAGGTQETQYF.

This clonotype appeared a single time. This chain uses TRBV5-1 with TRBJ2-5; D is uncertain. CDR3 length equals 11 residues. V dropped 6 bases and J dropped 7 bases, with 10 bases sitting between them. CDR1 is SGHRS and CDR2 is YFSETQ in the germline V gene. CDR3: CASTYSGTQYF. The DNA for the CDR3 is TGCGCCAGCACTTATTCGGGGACCCAGTACTTC.

V usage is TRBV2 and J usage is TRBJ2-7; tentative D call: TRBD2 (5 bases). CDR3 size: 14 residues. Germline V gene data show CDR1 as SNHLY and CDR2 as FYNNEI. V shed 8 bases and J shed 3 bases, with 17 bases lying between them. The CDR3 is CASAFPRAYYEQYF. For the CDR3, the DNA is TGTGCCAGCGCTTTCCCGCGGGCATACTACGAGCAGTACTTC. Combining the CDR3 with reference TRBV2 and TRBJ2-7 gives the whole variable domain EPEVTQTPSHQVTQMGQEVILRCVPISNHLYFYWYRQILGQKVEFLVSFYNNEISEKSEIFDDQFSVERPDGSNFTLKIRSTKLEDSAMYFCASAFPRAYYEQYFGPGTRLTVT.

The table lists this clonotype with a few counts. V is TRBV12-3 or TRBV12-4 and J is TRBJ2-1; 8 nucleotides align to TRBD1. The CDR3 covers 13 residues. J gave up 9 bases and V 5 bases, and 6 bases lay outside the gene matches. Here the CDR3 DNA reads TGTGCCAGCAGTGAAGACAGGGGAGGTGAGCAGTTCTTC. It is translated as CASSEDRGGEQFF.

This clonotype was counted a few times. The chain has TRBV28 and TRBJ2-5; TRBD1 matches at 8 bases. V shed 6 bases, J shed 5 bases, and the junction held 11 bases outside the gene matches. The CDR3 has 15 amino acids. CDR1 is MDHEN and CDR2 is SYDVKM in the germline V gene. CDR3 nucleotide sequence: TGTGCCAGCAGCTTTTCGCCAGGGGGCCAGGAGACCCAGTACTTC. The encoded protein is CASSFSPGGQETQYF.

This chain's CDR3 is CASSQDGVTTVQDTQYF. The DNA for the CDR3 is TGTGCCAGCAGCCAAGATGGGGTAACGACAGTACAAGATACGCAGTATTTT. The chain links TRBV3-1 to TRBJ2-3, with a tentative D call TRBD1 (5 bases). The CDR3 runs to 17 residues. V shed 0 bases and J shed 5 bases, with 18 bases lying between them. Germline V lookup: CDR1 LGHDT, CDR2 YNNKEL (reference sequence).